This is a list of T cell receptor beta chains from one sample in a study of blood T cell repertoires in COVID-19. Generated by immunoSEQ multiplex PCR, the TCRdb table keeps only in-frame clones and is missing some. Among around 160,000 clones listed, about 85% were seen once. Sequenced material: peripheral blood. These receptors were collected from a woman in her thirties or forties with active or convalescent COVID-19. CDR3s include the opening cysteine and the closing phenylalanine or tryptophan. A D gene is named only where the DNA matches it firmly. The size field is filled for only some rows; it gives once, few, many or a size class.

J: TRBJ2-5; D: .; size: .; V: TRBV6-1; DNA: TGTGCCAGCAGTGAGGCCCCCAGGCAGACCCAGTACTTC; CDR3: CASSEAPRQTQYF
J: TRBJ1-1; D: .; size: .; V: TRBV3-1/TRBV3-2; DNA: TGTGCCAGCAGCCAACGGGGCACTGAAGCTTTCTTT; CDR3: CASSQRGTEAFF
J: TRBJ2-1; D: TRBD2; size: once; V: TRBV10-3; DNA: TGTGCCATCAGTTCTAGCGGGAGGGCCGGTAATGAGCAGTTCTTC; CDR3: CAISSSGRAGNEQFF
J: TRBJ1-6; D: TRBD1; size: .; V: TRBV28; DNA: TGTGCCAGCAGTGGACAGGGCTGGTCACCCCTCCACTTT; CDR3: CASSGQGWSPLHF
J: TRBJ2-3; D: TRBD2; size: .; V: TRBV19; DNA: TGTGCCAGTAGTAAACTAGCGGGGGGGCCTACCCCAGATACGCAGTATTTT; CDR3: CASSKLAGGPTPDTQYF
J: TRBJ1-1; D: TRBD1; size: .; V: TRBV7-9; DNA: TGTGCCAGCAGCTTAGTGGTCAGAGGGGGCGCTTTCTTT; CDR3: CASSLVVRGGAFF
J: TRBJ1-2; D: .; size: .; V: TRBV19; DNA: TGTGCCAGTACTCTCCACGGACGGGGGGCTAACTATGGCTACACCTTC; CDR3: CASTLHGRGANYGYTF
J: TRBJ2-5; D: TRBD2; size: .; V: TRBV3-1/TRBV3-2; DNA: TGTGCCAGCAGCCATTCGGGGGGAGGTCAAGAGACCCAGTACTTC; CDR3: CASSHSGGGQETQYF
J: TRBJ1-6; D: TRBD1; size: many; V: TRBV6-5; DNA: TGTGCCAGCAGGTTACAGGGGAATTCACCCCTCCACTTT; CDR3: CASRLQGNSPLHF
J: TRBJ1-1; D: .; size: .; V: TRBV19; DNA: TGTGCCAGTAGTATATACGGGAACACTGAAGCTTTCTTT; CDR3: CASSIYGNTEAFF
J: TRBJ2-7; D: TRBD2; size: .; V: TRBV9; DNA: TGTGCCAGCAGCGGGACTAGCGGGATCTACGAGCAGTACTTC; CDR3: CASSGTSGIYEQYF
J: TRBJ1-2; D: .; size: .; V: TRBV10-3; DNA: TGTGCCATCAGTGAGTCTGGGGCAGGAGGGTATGGCTACACCTTC; CDR3: CAISESGAGGYGYTF
J: TRBJ2-7; D: TRBD1; size: .; V: TRBV18; DNA: TGTGCCAGCTCACAGGACAGGGGGCGAGAGCAGTACTTC; CDR3: CASSQDRGREQYF
J: TRBJ1-4; D: TRBD1; size: once; V: TRBV18; DNA: TGTGCCAGCTCACCGGGACAGAGCTTTAATGAAAAACTGTTTTTT; CDR3: CASSPGQSFNEKLFF
J: TRBJ2-5; D: .; size: .; V: TRBV27; DNA: TGTGCCAGCAGCCTACGGAGGTGGCAGGCGGGAACCCAAGAGGGGACCCAGTACTTC; CDR3: CASSLRRWQAGTQEGTQYF